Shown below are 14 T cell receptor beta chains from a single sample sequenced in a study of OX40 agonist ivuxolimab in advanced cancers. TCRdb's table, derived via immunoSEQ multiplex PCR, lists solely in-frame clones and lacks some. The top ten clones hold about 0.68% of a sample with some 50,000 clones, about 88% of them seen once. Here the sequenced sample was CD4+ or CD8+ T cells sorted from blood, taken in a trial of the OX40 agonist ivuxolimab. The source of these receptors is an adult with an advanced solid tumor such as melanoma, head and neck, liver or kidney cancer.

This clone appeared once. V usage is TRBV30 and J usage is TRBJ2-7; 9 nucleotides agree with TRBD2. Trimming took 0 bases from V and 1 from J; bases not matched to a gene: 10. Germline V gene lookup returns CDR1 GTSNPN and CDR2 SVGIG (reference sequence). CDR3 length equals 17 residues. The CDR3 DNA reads TGTGCCTGGAGTGTACGAAACCTAGCGGGGTCATCCTACGAGCAGTACTTC. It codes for CAWSVRNLAGSSYEQYF.

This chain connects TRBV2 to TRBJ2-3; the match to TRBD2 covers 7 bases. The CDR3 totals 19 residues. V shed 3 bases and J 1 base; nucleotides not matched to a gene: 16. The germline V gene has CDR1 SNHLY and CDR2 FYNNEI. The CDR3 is CASSETGPSGPLGTDTQYF. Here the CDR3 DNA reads TGTGCCAGCAGTGAGACTGGGCCTAGCGGTCCTTTGGGCACAGATACGCAGTATTTT.

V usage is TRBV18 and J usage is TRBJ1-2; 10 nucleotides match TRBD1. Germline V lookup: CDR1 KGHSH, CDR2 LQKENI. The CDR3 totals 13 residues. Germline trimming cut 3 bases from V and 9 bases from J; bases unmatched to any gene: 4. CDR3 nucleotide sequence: TGTGCCAGCTCACCTGGGACAGGGGCAAGCTACACCTTC. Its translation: CASSPGTGASYTF.

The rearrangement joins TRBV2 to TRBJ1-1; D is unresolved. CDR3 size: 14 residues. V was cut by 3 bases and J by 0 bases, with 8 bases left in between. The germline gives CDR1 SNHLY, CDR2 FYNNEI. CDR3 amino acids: CASSDRLMNTEAFF. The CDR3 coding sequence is TGTGCCAGCAGTGACAGGTTGATGAACACTGAAGCTTTCTTT.

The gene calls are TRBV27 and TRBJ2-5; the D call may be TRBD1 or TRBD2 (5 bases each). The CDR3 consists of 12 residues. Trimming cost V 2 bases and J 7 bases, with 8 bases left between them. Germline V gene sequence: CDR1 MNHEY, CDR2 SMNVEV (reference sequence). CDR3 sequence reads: CASSLRGGTQYF. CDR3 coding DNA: TGTGCCAGCAGTTTACGGGGCGGGACCCAGTACTTC.

CDR3 loop: CASRAGGAYEQYF. The DNA of the CDR3 is TGTGCCAGCAGGGCGGGAGGTGCCTACGAGCAGTACTTC. J is TRBJ2-7 and V is TRBV2; 8 nucleotides line up with TRBD2. V lost 6 bases and J lost 2; bases outside the gene matches: 3. The germline V gene has CDR1 SNHLY and CDR2 FYNNEI. This CDR3 has 13 amino acids.

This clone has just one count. CDR3 sequence: CAWMGPGIEQFF. CDR3 nucleotides: TGTGCCTGGATGGGACCTGGGATTGAGCAGTTCTTC. V usage is TRBV30 and J usage is TRBJ2-1; D is perhaps TRBD1 or TRBD2 (5 bases each). Germline loops: CDR1 GTSNPN, CDR2 SVGIG (reference sequence). The germline V and J ends were trimmed by 4 bases and 9 bases, with 13 bases remaining between them. The CDR3 contains 12 residues.

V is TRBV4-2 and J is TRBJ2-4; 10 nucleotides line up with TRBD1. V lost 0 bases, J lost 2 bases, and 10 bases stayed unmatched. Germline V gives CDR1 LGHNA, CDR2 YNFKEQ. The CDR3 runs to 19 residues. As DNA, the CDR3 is TGTGCCAGCAGCCAAGAAGGGACAGGGGCCCGATTATCCAAAAACATTCAGTACTTC. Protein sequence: CASSQEGTGARLSKNIQYF.

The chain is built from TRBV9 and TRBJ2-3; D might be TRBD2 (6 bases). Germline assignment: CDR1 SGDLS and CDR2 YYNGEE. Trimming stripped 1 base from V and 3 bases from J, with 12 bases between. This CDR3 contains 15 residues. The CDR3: CASSVSAGITDTQYF. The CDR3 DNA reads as TGTGCCAGCAGCGTATCCGCGGGAATAACAGATACGCAGTATTTT.

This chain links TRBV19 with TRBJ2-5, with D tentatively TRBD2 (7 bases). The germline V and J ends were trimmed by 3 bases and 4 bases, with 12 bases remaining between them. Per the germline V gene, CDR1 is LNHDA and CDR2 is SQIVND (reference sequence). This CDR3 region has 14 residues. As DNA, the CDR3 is TGTGCCAGTAGTATCGGGGGAGGGGGAGAGACCCAGTACTTC. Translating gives CASSIGGGGETQYF.

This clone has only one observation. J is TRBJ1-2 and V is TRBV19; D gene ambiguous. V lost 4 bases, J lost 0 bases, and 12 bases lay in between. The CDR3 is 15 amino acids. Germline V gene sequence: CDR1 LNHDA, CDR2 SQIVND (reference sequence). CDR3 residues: CASSRTLNSNYGYTF. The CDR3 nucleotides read TGTGCCAGTAGTAGAACCTTAAACTCTAACTATGGCTACACCTTC.

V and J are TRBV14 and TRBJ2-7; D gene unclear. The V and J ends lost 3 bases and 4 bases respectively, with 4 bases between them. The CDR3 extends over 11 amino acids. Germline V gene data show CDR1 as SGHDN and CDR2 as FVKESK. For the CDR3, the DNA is TGTGCCAGCAGCCAGTTATACGAGCAGTACTTC. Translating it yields CASSQLYEQYF.

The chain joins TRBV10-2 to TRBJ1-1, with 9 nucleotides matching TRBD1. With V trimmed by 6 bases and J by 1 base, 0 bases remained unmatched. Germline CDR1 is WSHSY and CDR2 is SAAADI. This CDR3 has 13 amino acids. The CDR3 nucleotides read TGCGCCAGCAGGGACAGGGGGAACACTGAAGCTTTCTTT. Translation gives CASRDRGNTEAFF.

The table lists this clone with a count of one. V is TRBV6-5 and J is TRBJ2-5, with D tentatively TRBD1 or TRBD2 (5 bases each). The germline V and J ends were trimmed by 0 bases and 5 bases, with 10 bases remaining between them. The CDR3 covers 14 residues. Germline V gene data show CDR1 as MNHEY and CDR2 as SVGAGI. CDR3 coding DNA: TGTGCCAGCAGTTACTCGATGGGGACGGAGACCCAGTACTTC. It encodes CASSYSMGTETQYF.